Listed below are T cell receptor beta chains from one sample, sequenced in a study of shared T cell receptors in the human thymus. Method: immunoSEQ multiplex PCR; TCRdb's copy keeps in-frame clones and lacks some. Among 500,000 to 850,000 clones listed, around 87% were seen once. These data also formed part of another study, on human thymus T cells.

Input material: thymocytes. The receptors were gathered from a boy in the first two years of life with a congenital heart defect. Both conserved end residues are part of each CDR3. A D gene is named only where the DNA matches it firmly. Clone size, where shown, is once, few, many, or a class for clones that have expanded.

size	length	D	V	J	DNA	CDR3
.	17	.	TRBV19	TRBJ2-1	TGTGCCAGTAGTATTCGACTCCAGCCCCGCTCCTACAATGAGCAGTTCTTC	CASSIRLQPRSYNEQFF
once	15	TRBD2	TRBV14	TRBJ2-1	TGTGCCAGCAGCCAAGATTATGGCGGGAGTGATGAGCAGTTCTTC	CASSQDYGGSDEQFF
.	16	.	TRBV9	TRBJ2-1	TGTGCCAGCAGCGTAGACAGGGAGTCCGCCTACAATGAGCAGTTCTTC	CASSVDRESAYNEQFF
.	15	TRBD1	TRBV6-5	TRBJ1-4	TGTGCCAGCAGTTACGCGACAGGGGTGCATGAAAAACTGTTTTTT	CASSYATGVHEKLFF
.	14	.	TRBV4-3	TRBJ1-5	TGCGCCAGCAGCCAAGGCAGGGCGGAGCAGCCCCAGCATTTT	CASSQGRAEQPQHF
.	15	TRBD2	TRBV4-3	TRBJ2-7	TGCGCCAGCAGCCAAGGGGGTGAGCGGGGGTGCGAGCAGTACTTC	CASSQGGERGCEQYF
.	17	TRBD2	TRBV10-1	TRBJ2-1	TGCGCCAGCAGTGAGTCGAGGAGCGGGAGGGCCCTCCATGAGCAGTTCTTC	CASSESRSGRALHEQFF
.	14	.	TRBV29-1	TRBJ2-1	TGCAGCGTTGGATATCCGGGACAACACAATGAGCAGTTCTTC	CSVGYPGQHNEQFF
.	16	TRBD2	TRBV9	TRBJ2-5	TGTGCCAGCAGCGTGGAAGCGGGACCTGACCAAGAGACCCAGTACTTC	CASSVEAGPDQETQYF
.	13	TRBD1	TRBV4-1	TRBJ1-1	TGCGCCAGCAGCCAAGGTCAGGGGGCTGAAGCTTTCTTT	CASSQGQGAEAFF
.	14	.	TRBV11-2	TRBJ1-1	TGTGCCAGCAGCTTTTTGCCCGGCGGCACTGAAGCTTTCTTT	CASSFLPGGTEAFF
.	16	.	TRBV27	TRBJ1-5	TGTGCCAGCAGCGTATCCGGGAGCTATAGCAATCAGCCCCAGCATTTT	CASSVSGSYSNQPQHF
few	16	.	TRBV4-3	TRBJ1-3	TGCGCCAGCAGCCAAGATGTCGGGGGTGCGGGAAACACCATATATTTT	CASSQDVGGAGNTIYF
.	14	TRBD1	TRBV15	TRBJ1-6	TGTGCCACCAGCAGAACAGGGGGGAATTCACCCCTCCACTTT	CATSRTGGNSPLHF
.	15	.	TRBV2	TRBJ2-1	TGTGCCAGCATCACGTGGGGAGTTATGGACAATGAGCAGTTCTTC	CASITWGVMDNEQFF
.	17	TRBD1	TRBV15	TRBJ2-2	TGTGCCACCAGCAGAGATCTGGGACAGGGGGACACCGGGGAGCTGTTTTTT	CATSRDLGQGDTGELFF
.	14	.	TRBV28	TRBJ2-1	TGTGCCAGCACAGAGCGGAGCTCCTACAATGAGCAGTTCTTC	CASTERSSYNEQFF
once	14	.	TRBV5-8	TRBJ2-7	TGTGCCAGCAGCTTGGTGGCAGGTTGGAGGGAGCAGTACTTC	CASSLVAGWREQYF
.	18	TRBD2	TRBV4-3	TRBJ2-5	TGCGCCAGCAGCCAAGTCGCCGCCACTAGCGGGAGGGAAGAGACCCAGTACTTC	CASSQVAATSGREETQYF
.	16	.	TRBV11-2	TRBJ1-2	TGTGCCAGCAGCTTATGGACCGGGACACTGGACTATGGCTACACCTTC	CASSLWTGTLDYGYTF
.	16	TRBD1	TRBV7-2	TRBJ1-3	TGTGCCAGCAGCGCGCGACAGGGAGGCTCTGGAAACACCATATATTTT	CASSARQGGSGNTIYF
.	16	TRBD2	TRBV4-1	TRBJ2-5	TGCGCCAGCAGCGGACCCGGGACTAGCGGGATGGAGACCCAGTACTTC	CASSGPGTSGMETQYF
once	18	.	TRBV15	TRBJ1-2	TGTGCCACCAGCAGGGGTTGGGGAGAAGTACGAGGGATCTATGGCTACACCTTC	CATSRGWGEVRGIYGYTF
.	14	TRBD2	TRBV4-1	TRBJ2-1	TGCGCCAGCAGCCAAGATTTGCCTAGCGGTGCGGAGTTCTTC	CASSQDLPSGAEFF
.	16	.	TRBV5-1	TRBJ1-1	TGCGCCAGCAGCTCGGACGGACACCTAATGAACACTGAAGCTTTCTTT	CASSSDGHLMNTEAFF
.	19	TRBD2	TRBV9	TRBJ2-5	TGTGCCAGCAGCGGAACTGGGGCTAGCGGGAGTAAGGACCAAGAGACCCAGTACTTC	CASSGTGASGSKDQETQYF
.	14	TRBD1	TRBV28	TRBJ1-1	TGTGCCAGCAGGGGGGCAGGGGGCAACCTCGTGGCTTTCTTT	CASRGAGGNLVAFF
.	15	TRBD2	TRBV28	TRBJ2-1	TGTGCCAGCAGTTTCGGGAGCGGGGGGTACAATGAGCAGTTCTTC	CASSFGSGGYNEQFF
.	16	TRBD2	TRBV2	TRBJ2-3	TGTGCCAGCAGCGGAGGACTAGCGGGAGGTGTAGATACGCAGTATTTT	CASSGGLAGGVDTQYF
.	15	.	TRBV5-5	TRBJ1-5	TGTGCCAGCAGCTTGTCCGGGGGAATGGGTCAGCCCCAGCATTTT	CASSLSGGMGQPQHF
.	16	TRBD1	TRBV4-3	TRBJ1-3	TGCGCCAGCAGCCCAGGGGACAGGGGGCGAGGAAACACCATATATTTT	CASSPGDRGRGNTIYF
.	18	.	TRBV15	TRBJ2-7	TGTGCCACCAGCAGAGATACCCCCCTGCGGGGAGGCACCTACGAGCAGTACTTC	CATSRDTPLRGGTYEQYF
.	18	.	TRBV28	TRBJ2-7	TGTGCCAGCAGTTTCCGACCCCTCCGGGGAGTTGTTGTCTTCGAGCAGTACTTC	CASSFRPLRGVVVFEQYF
.	14	TRBD1	TRBV7-9	TRBJ1-2	TGTGCCAGCAGCTTTCTGGACAGGGACTATGGCTACACCTTC	CASSFLDRDYGYTF
once	16	.	TRBV7-2	TRBJ1-6	TGTGCCAGCAGCTTCCCGGGGGTTAGCTATAATTCACCCCTCCACTTT	CASSFPGVSYNSPLHF
few	13	.	TRBV5-6	TRBJ1-1	TGTGCCAGCAGACAAAGACAGGACACTGAAGCTTTCTTT	CASRQRQDTEAFF
.	16	TRBD2	TRBV5-1	TRBJ2-7	TGCGCCAGCAGCCCGGAGGGACTAGCGGGATTCTACGAGCAGTACTTC	CASSPEGLAGFYEQYF
.	16	TRBD2	TRBV7-6	TRBJ2-1	TGTGCCAGCAGCCACCGTTTAGCGGGAGGGTACAATGAGCAGTTCTTC	CASSHRLAGGYNEQFF
.	15	TRBD1	TRBV5-4	TRBJ2-2	TGTGCCAGCCCCCAAAGGGGGCTGAACACCGGGGAGCTGTTTTTT	CASPQRGLNTGELFF
.	15	TRBD2	TRBV9	TRBJ2-7	TGTGCCAGCAGCGGCGGAGCGGGAGTAGGAAACGAGCAGTACTTC	CASSGGAGVGNEQYF